Below are 24 T cell receptor beta chains sequenced from a single sample in a study of T cell responses to AZD1222 COVID-19 vaccine. Profiled with immunoSEQ multiplex PCR; TCRdb holds only in-frame clones, not every one. The table includes some 96,000 clones, about 88% detected once. Material: peripheral blood, obtained on day 0 of AZD1222 vaccination. Source of these receptors: an adult in good health.

The rearrangement links TRBV27 to TRBJ1-5; TRBD1 might be the D (5 bases). The CDR3 length is 15 residues. V gave up 3 bases and J gave up 4 bases, with 13 bases separating them. Germline-derived CDR1 and CDR2 are MNHEY and SMNVEV (reference sequence). The CDR3 DNA reads as TGTGCCAGCAGTTTGAGCAGGGTAGGGAATCAGCCCCAGCATTTT. It is translated as CASSLSRVGNQPQHF.

This CDR3 is CASRDRDYSNQPQHF. The CDR3 DNA follows: TGTGCCAGCCGAGACAGAGATTATAGCAATCAGCCCCAGCATTTT. V and J are TRBV6-6 and TRBJ1-5, with a possible D match to TRBD1 (5 bases). Trimming stripped 8 bases from V and 0 bases from J, with 14 bases between. The CDR3 sequence is 15 residues long. Germline assignment: CDR1 MNHNY and CDR2 SVGAGI (reference sequence).

The rearrangement uses TRBV27 and TRBJ2-7; 7 positions match TRBD2. The CDR3 totals 12 residues. Germline values: CDR1 MNHEY, CDR2 SMNVEV (reference sequence). Trimming cost V 3 bases and J 7 bases; bases outside gene matches: 3. Here the CDR3 DNA reads TGTGCCAGCAGTTTTACGGGGGGAGAGCAGTACTTC. Translated, it gives CASSFTGGEQYF.

The J gene is TRBJ1-4, the V gene TRBV21-1; TRBD1, the table's D call, lacks a check against the DNA. TRBV21-1 is marked as a pseudogene. This CDR3 has 20 amino acids. CDR3 in amino acids: CANQGGGYRGACIVMEKLFF. The CDR3 bases are TGTGCCAACCAAGGGGGCGGGTACAGGGGCGCGTGTATAGTAATGGAAAAACTGTTTTTT.

The V gene is TRBV7-3, the J gene TRBJ2-3; 13 positions agree with TRBD2. This CDR3 comprises 14 residues. Germline V gives CDR1 SGHTA, CDR2 FQGTGA. V lost 8 bases and J lost 6; bases outside the gene matches: 5. CDR3 sequence reads: CASRTSGSGDTQYF. For the CDR3, the DNA is TGTGCCAGCCGGACTAGCGGGAGTGGGGATACGCAGTATTTT.

The chain joins TRBV3-1 (or the pseudogene TRBV3-2) to TRBJ2-1, with 9 bases fitting TRBD2. This CDR3 is built from 17 residues. J lost 2 bases, V lost 2 bases, and 7 bases had no gene match. Per germline, CDR1 LGHDT and CDR2 YNNKEL (reference sequence). DNA for the CDR3: TGTGCCAGCAGCCAACTGCGCGGGAGGGCTACCTACAATGAGCAGTTCTTC. This sequence encodes CASSQLRGRATYNEQFF.

The chain employs TRBV29-1 and TRBJ2-3; D not certain. V lost 8 bases and J lost 0, with 9 bases in between. The CDR3 consists of 12 residues. CDR1 and CDR2 from the germline V gene are SQVTM and ANQGSEA. DNA of the CDR3: TGCAGCCCCCGTACTAGCACAGATACGCAGTATTTT. Translating it yields CSPRTSTDTQYF.

In this sample, this clone turned up once. V is TRBV9 and J is TRBJ2-7; 9 bases agree with TRBD2. Trimming at V came to 5 bases and at J to 5 bases, leaving 17 bases not matched to a gene. This CDR3 region has 17 residues. Germline V gives CDR1 SGDLS, CDR2 YYNGEE. CDR3 sequence (DNA): TGTGCCAGCAGTCCTAGCGGGACGCCCGGCGCTTCCGACGAGCAGTACTTC. This sequence encodes CASSPSGTPGASDEQYF.

Note on this clone: The same CDR3 also results from other DNA sequences found in this sample. The chain links TRBV7-9 to TRBJ1-2; the D is unclear. V was clipped by 1 base and J by 5 bases, with 11 bases between them. This CDR3 has 14 amino acids. Germline assignment: CDR1 SEHNR and CDR2 FQNEAQ (reference sequence). The CDR3 DNA is TGTGCCAGCAGCTTAGAAGCCAGGACTTATGGCTACACCTTC. Translated: CASSLEARTYGYTF.

The V and J genes are TRBV12-3 or TRBV12-4 and TRBJ1-2, with 8 bases aligning to TRBD1. The ends lost 5 bases at V and 8 bases at J; junction bases unmatched: 7. The CDR3 consists of 13 residues. The CDR3 region has the DNA TGTGCCAGCAGTACCGGACAGGGTTACGGCTACACCTTC. Translation gives CASSTGQGYGYTF.

V and J are TRBV5-1 and TRBJ1-1; TRBD1 agrees at 7 bases. Germline V CDR1 and CDR2: SGHRS, YFSETQ. This CDR3 comprises 13 residues. V trimming: 4 bases; J trimming: 0 bases; junction bases outside the gene matches: 0. Here the CDR3 DNA reads TGCGCCAGCAGCGACAGGGTGAACACTGAAGCTTTCTTT. Amino acid sequence: CASSDRVNTEAFF.

This chain uses TRBV4-1 with TRBJ2-5; 10 bases line up with TRBD1. Germline V gene lookup returns CDR1 MGHRA and CDR2 YSYEKL. CDR3 size: 17 residues. V was pared by 3 bases and J by 0 bases, with 7 bases of the junction left unmatched. The CDR3: CASSHPGQGKNQETQYF. CDR3 sequence (DNA): TGCGCCAGCAGCCACCCGGGACAGGGGAAAAACCAAGAGACCCAGTACTTC.

The rearrangement uses TRBV18 and TRBJ1-2; D not resolved. From germline, CDR1 is KGHSH and CDR2 LQKENI. This CDR3 has 14 amino acids. V shed 4 bases and J shed 0 bases, with 9 bases lying between them. For the CDR3, the DNA is TGTGCCAGCTCACGGGTAGTGGCTAACTATGGCTACACCTTC. Translating it yields CASSRVVANYGYTF.

The CDR3 loop reads CASRPAGGTGLFSGNTIYF. For the CDR3, the DNA is TGTGCCAGCAGGCCCGCCGGAGGAACAGGGCTGTTCTCTGGAAACACCATATATTTT. The chain recombines TRBV2 with TRBJ1-3; a weak D match, TRBD1 (6 bases). Germline-derived CDR1 and CDR2 are SNHLY and FYNNEI. The V end lost 6 bases, the J end lost 0 bases, and 24 bases lay between the germline ends. The CDR3 loop spans 19 amino acids.

V and J are TRBV25-1 and TRBJ1-1; D perhaps matches TRBD1 (5 bases). The CDR3 totals 12 residues. Trimming shortened V by 8 bases and J by 1 base, and 8 bases separated the two germline ends. Germline CDR1 MGHDK, CDR2 SYGVNS. CDR3: CASGARNTEAFF. The DNA for the CDR3 is TGTGCCAGCGGGGCTAGGAACACTGAAGCTTTCTTT.

The rearrangement links TRBV10-2 to TRBJ2-1; D is ambiguous. Looked up from germline, CDR1 is WSHSY and CDR2 is SAAADI. The CDR3 contains 12 residues. Trimming shortened V by 7 bases and J by 0 bases, and 4 bases separated the two germline ends. The CDR3 reads CASTSSYNEQFF. The DNA for the CDR3 is TGCGCCAGCACCAGCTCCTACAATGAGCAGTTCTTC.

The chain joins TRBV7-3 to TRBJ2-1; D might be TRBD1 (5 bases). V gave up 5 bases and J gave up 4 bases, with 12 bases separating them. This CDR3 comprises 14 residues. CDR1 and CDR2 (germline): SGHTA, FQGTGA. The CDR3, as DNA: TGTGCCAGCAGCAAAACCACAGGTTACAATGAGCAGTTCTTC. Amino acid sequence: CASSKTTGYNEQFF.

V is TRBV28 and J is TRBJ2-3, with TRBD2 matching 11 bases. The CDR3 consists of 18 residues. The V segment lost 2 bases and the J segment 8 bases; nucleotides outside the gene matches: 15. Germline V CDR1 and CDR2: MDHEN, SYDVKM. DNA of the CDR3: TGTGCCAGCAGTTTAAAATCTCTAGCGGGAGGTTCTCAGGGTACGCAGTATTTT. The encoded protein is CASSLKSLAGGSQGTQYF.

The chain carries TRBV29-1 and TRBJ2-3; D gene ambiguous. V gave up 7 bases and J gave up 2 bases, with 13 bases separating them. The CDR3 is 13 residues long. Germline V gene lookup returns CDR1 SQVTM and CDR2 ANQGSEA. CDR3 in DNA: TGCAGCGCAAAAGGGATTTCCACAGATACGCAGTATTTT. The encoded protein is CSAKGISTDTQYF.

The chain uses TRBV11-2 and TRBJ2-1; D call uncertain. The V and J ends lost 3 bases and 1 base respectively, with 10 bases between them. CDR1 is SGHAT and CDR2 is FQNNGV in the germline V gene. There are 15 residues in the CDR3. Here the CDR3 DNA reads TGTGCCAGCAGCTTGACCGTGGAATCCTACAATGAGCAGTTCTTC. Translation: CASSLTVESYNEQFF. Using reference TRBV11-2 and TRBJ2-1 for the parts outside the CDR3, the full variable domain is EAGVAQSPRYKIIEKRQSVAFWCNPISGHATLYWYQQILGQGPKLLIQFQNNGVVDDSQLPKDRFSAERLKGVDSTLKIQPAKLEDSAVYLCASSLTVESYNEQFFGPGTRLTVL.

The chain employs TRBV4-1 and TRBJ1-6; D unresolved. V lost 4 bases and J lost 6, with 10 bases in between. The CDR3 length is 14 residues. Germline V gene lookup returns CDR1 MGHRA and CDR2 YSYEKL. CDR3 coding DNA: TGCGCCAGCAGCCCCCGGATTCTTAATTCACCCCTCCACTTT. Protein: CASSPRILNSPLHF.

The chain recombines TRBV28 with TRBJ2-6, with 8 nucleotides matching TRBD2. The junction had 15 bases not matched to a gene; V was cut back by 5 bases and J by 0 bases. From germline, CDR1 is MDHEN and CDR2 SYDVKM. The CDR3 sequence is 20 residues long. The CDR3 bases are TGTGCCAGCAGTCCGACCCCCCCCGTAGCGGGGATCTCTGGGGCCAACGTCCTGACTTTC. Translation: CASSPTPPVAGISGANVLTF.

J is TRBJ1-2 and V is TRBV15; D may be TRBD1 (5 bases). Trimming pared 3 bases from V and 4 bases from J, leaving 9 bases between. Germline lookup yields CDR1 LNHNV and CDR2 YYDKDF (reference sequence). The CDR3 extends over 13 amino acids. The CDR3 region is CATSRDIGYGYTF. The CDR3 DNA reads as TGTGCCACCAGCAGGGACATCGGCTATGGCTACACCTTC.

This clone appeared a few times. V usage is TRBV30 and J usage is TRBJ1-6, with 7 nucleotides matching TRBD1. Germline trimming cut 6 bases from V and 10 bases from J; bases unmatched to any gene: 9. The CDR3 extends over 13 amino acids. Germline V gives CDR1 GTSNPN, CDR2 SVGIG (reference sequence). This chain's CDR3 is CACLGTDISPLHF. CDR3 DNA sequence: TGTGCCTGCCTCGGGACAGACATCTCACCCCTCCACTTT.